This is a list of T cell receptor beta chains from one sample in a study of cytomegalovirus exposure and HLA in healthy donors. Here immunoSEQ multiplex PCR was the method, and the copy in TCRdb shows in-frame clones only, minus some. The sample holds under 200,000 clones, approximately 84% seen once. The sample consisted of PBMCs. The source of these receptors is a man aged 45 to 65 in good health and CMV-seronegative. CDR3s include the opening cysteine and the closing phenylalanine or tryptophan. Each record gives: D gene, clone size, V gene, J gene, CDR3 DNA, CDR3 protein. D genes are given only for firm matches. Part of the rows lack a size; the others show once, few, many or a class for expanded clones.

>-|-|TRBV10-3|TRBJ2-3
TGTGCCGTAGCCGCCGCGGGCACAGATACGCAGTATTTT
CAVAAAGTDTQYF
>TRBD2|once|TRBV7-2|TRBJ2-7
TGTGCCAGCAGCCTTCAGATATCCGGGACTAGAGGGCTCGAGCAGTACTTC
CASSLQISGTRGLEQYF
>-|-|TRBV5-1|TRBJ1-1
TGCGCCAGCAGCTTGGGACAGAAGAACACTGAAGCTTTCTTT
CASSLGQKNTEAFF
>-|-|TRBV7-9|TRBJ1-1
TGTTCCAGCAGCCCGCAGGAGGGGAACACTGAAGCTTTCTTT
CSSSPQEGNTEAFF
>-|-|TRBV6-5|TRBJ1-5
TGTGCCAGCAGTATACAGGGAAATCAGCCCCAGCATTTT
CASSIQGNQPQHF
>-|-|TRBV4-1|TRBJ2-2
TGCGCCAGCAGCCAAGAACCCGGTCCGAACACCGGGGAGCTGTTTTTT
CASSQEPGPNTGELFF
>-|-|TRBV29-1|TRBJ1-1
TGCAGCGTTGTAGCAAGGAACACTGAAGCTTTCTTT
CSVVARNTEAFF
>-|-|TRBV4-3|TRBJ1-2
TGCGCCAGCAGCCAAGTTGGCGGGACTAACTATGGCTACACCTTC
CASSQVGGTNYGYTF
>-|-|TRBV4-1|TRBJ1-1
TGCGCCAGCAGCCAAAGGATTCCGGGCACTGAAGCTTTCTTT
CASSQRIPGTEAFF
>-|-|TRBV4-3|TRBJ1-4
TGCGCCAGCAGCCAAGTTTTAGGGAGTGAAAAACTGTTTTTT
CASSQVLGSEKLFF
>-|-|TRBV5-6|TRBJ1-4
TGTGCCAGCAGCTCGGGGGGGACAAAGGGGAATCGGGAAAAACTGTTTTTT
CASSSGGTKGNREKLFF
>-|-|TRBV6-6|TRBJ2-2
TGTGCCAGCAGTTACATGGCAGGGGTCGCCGGGGAGCTGTTTTTT
CASSYMAGVAGELFF
>-|-|TRBV7-3|TRBJ2-5
TGTGCCAGCGCCAGGGCAGCACAAGAGACCCAGTACTTC
CASARAAQETQYF
>-|-|TRBV2|TRBJ1-4
TGTGCCGCGGGGGCTGGGAATGAAAAACTGTTTTTT
CAAGAGNEKLFF
>TRBD1|-|TRBV7-8|TRBJ1-5
TGTGCCAGCAGCTCCATTTTCCGGACAGGGGATTCGAGCAATCAGCCCCAGCATTTT
CASSSIFRTGDSSNQPQHF
>-|-|TRBV11-3|TRBJ2-7
TGTGCCAGCAGCTCAGGGATTTTCAGCGAGCAGTACTTC
CASSSGIFSEQYF
>TRBD2|once|TRBV18|TRBJ2-3
TGTGCCAGCTCAACTTCGGGGGGGCGCACAGATACGCAGTATTTT
CASSTSGGRTDTQYF
>TRBD1|-|TRBV4-3|TRBJ1-4
TGCGCCAGCAGCCAACAGACAGGGAGAGGTGAAAAACTGTTTTTT
CASSQQTGRGEKLFF
>-|few|TRBV7-8|TRBJ1-5
TGTGCCAGCAGCCCACCTCAGGGACAGCCCCAGCATTTT
CASSPPQGQPQHF
>-|-|TRBV5-6|TRBJ2-7
TGTGCCAGCAGCTTGGTACAGGCGACCTACGAGCAGTACTTC
CASSLVQATYEQYF
>-|once|TRBV18|TRBJ2-1
TGTGCCAGCTCCCTTTCGCGCCAAAATGAGCAGTTCTTC
CASSLSRQNEQFF
>TRBD1|-|TRBV11-2|TRBJ2-3
TGTGCCAGCAGCTCTCGGGCCCGGGACAGGGGCGATACGCAGTATTTT
CASSSRARDRGDTQYF
>-|-|TRBV11-1|TRBJ2-1
TGTGCCAGCAGCTACCGGGGAAACACTAAGGAGCAGTTCTTC
CASSYRGNTKEQFF
>-|-|TRBV27|TRBJ2-1
TGTGCCAGCAGTCCCCTGAGTAGCGGTCAGTTCTTC
CASSPLSSGQFF
>TRBD1|-|TRBV19|TRBJ1-1
TGTGCCAGTCGATCGGACAGGACCGTCACTGAAGCTTTCTTT
CASRSDRTVTEAFF
>-|-|TRBV7-2|TRBJ2-4
TGTGCCAGCAGCTTACGGGAAAACATTCAGTACTTC
CASSLRENIQYF
>-|few|TRBV19|TRBJ2-7
TGTGCCAGTAGTATGCCTAGTCTACCCTACGAGCAGTACTTC
CASSMPSLPYEQYF
>-|-|TRBV5-4|TRBJ2-1
TGTGCCAGCAGCTTACCGCCGGGGGGCCGGAATGAGCAGTTCTTC
CASSLPPGGRNEQFF
>TRBD1|few|TRBV9|TRBJ2-2
TGTGCCAGCGGGGTAGCGGGACAGGGGTTGATCGGGGAGCTGTTTTTT
CASGVAGQGLIGELFF
>TRBD1|-|TRBV19|TRBJ1-5
TGTGCCAGTAGTGTAAGGGACAGGGGATTAGGTAATCAGCCCCAGCATTTT
CASSVRDRGLGNQPQHF
>TRBD2|-|TRBV4-2|TRBJ2-1
TGTGCCAGCAGCCAGAGTAACGCGGGGGGGACAAATGAGCAGTTCTTC
CASSQSNAGGTNEQFF
>-|-|TRBV10-3|TRBJ2-7
TGTGCCGTCAGTGCGACAGAGTACGAGCAGTACTTC
CAVSATEYEQYF
>-|-|TRBV5-1|TRBJ2-2
TGCGCCAGCAGTTTGTCGTACACCGGGGAGCTGTTTTTT
CASSLSYTGELFF
>-|once|TRBV7-9|TRBJ1-6
TGTGCCAGCAGCTTGGGAGGGAAAAACGGGCCCCTCCACTTT
CASSLGGKNGPLHF
>-|once|TRBV10-3|TRBJ2-2
TGTGCCATCAGTGAATCCCAGAACACCGGGGAGCTGTTTTTT
CAISESQNTGELFF
>TRBD1|-|TRBV18|TRBJ1-4
TGTGCCAGCTCACCGACAGGGGGCAGGTCTAATGAAAAACTGTTTTTT
CASSPTGGRSNEKLFF
>-|-|TRBV2|TRBJ2-7
TGTGCCAGCAGGGTTGACAGGAGCTCCTACGAGCAGTACTTC
CASRVDRSSYEQYF
>TRBD1|-|TRBV5-1|TRBJ2-7
TGCGCCAGCAGTTCAGGGGGCCCCTACGAGCAGTACTTC
CASSSGGPYEQYF
>-|few|TRBV19|TRBJ2-1
TGTGCCAGTACGATTCGGGCGGGGTACAATGAGCAGTTCTTC
CASTIRAGYNEQFF